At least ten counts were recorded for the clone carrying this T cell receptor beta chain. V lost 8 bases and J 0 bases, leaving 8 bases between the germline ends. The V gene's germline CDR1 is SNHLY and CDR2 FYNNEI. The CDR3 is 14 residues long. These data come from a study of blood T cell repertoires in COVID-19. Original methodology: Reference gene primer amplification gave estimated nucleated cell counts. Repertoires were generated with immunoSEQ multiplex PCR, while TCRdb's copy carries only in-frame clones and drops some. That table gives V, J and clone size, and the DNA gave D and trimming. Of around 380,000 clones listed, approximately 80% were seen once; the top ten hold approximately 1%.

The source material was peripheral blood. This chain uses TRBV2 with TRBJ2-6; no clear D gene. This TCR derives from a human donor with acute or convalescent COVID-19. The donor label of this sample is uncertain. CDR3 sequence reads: CASLPNSGANVLTF. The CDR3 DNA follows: TGTGCCAGCCTTCCTAACTCTGGGGCCAACGTCCTGACTTTC.